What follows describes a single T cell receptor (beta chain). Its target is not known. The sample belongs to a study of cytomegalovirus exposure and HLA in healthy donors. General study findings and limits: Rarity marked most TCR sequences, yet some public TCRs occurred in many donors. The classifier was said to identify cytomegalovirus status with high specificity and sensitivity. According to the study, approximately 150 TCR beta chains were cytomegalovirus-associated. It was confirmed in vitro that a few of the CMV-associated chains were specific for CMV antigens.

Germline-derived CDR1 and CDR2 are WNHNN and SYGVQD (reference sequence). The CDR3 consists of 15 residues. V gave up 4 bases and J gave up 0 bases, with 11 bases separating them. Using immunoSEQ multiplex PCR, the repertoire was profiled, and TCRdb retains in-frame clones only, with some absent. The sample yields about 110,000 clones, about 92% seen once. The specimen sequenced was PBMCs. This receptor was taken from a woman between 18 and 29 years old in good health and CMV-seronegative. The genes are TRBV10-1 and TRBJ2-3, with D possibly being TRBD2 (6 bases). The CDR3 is CASSVSSGSTDTQYF. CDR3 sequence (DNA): TGCGCCAGCAGTGTGTCCAGCGGGAGCACAGATACGCAGTATTTT.